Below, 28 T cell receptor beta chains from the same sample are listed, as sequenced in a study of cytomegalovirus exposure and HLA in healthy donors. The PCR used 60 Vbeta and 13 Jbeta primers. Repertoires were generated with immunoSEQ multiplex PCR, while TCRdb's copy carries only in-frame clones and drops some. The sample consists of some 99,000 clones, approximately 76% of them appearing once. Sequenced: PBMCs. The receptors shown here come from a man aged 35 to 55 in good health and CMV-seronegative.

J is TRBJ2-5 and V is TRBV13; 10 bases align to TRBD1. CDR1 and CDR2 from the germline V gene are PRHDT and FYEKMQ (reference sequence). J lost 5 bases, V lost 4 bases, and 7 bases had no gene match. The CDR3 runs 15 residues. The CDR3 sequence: CASSSRDRGLETQYF. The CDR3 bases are TGTGCCAGCAGCTCCCGGGACAGGGGCCTGGAGACCCAGTACTTC.

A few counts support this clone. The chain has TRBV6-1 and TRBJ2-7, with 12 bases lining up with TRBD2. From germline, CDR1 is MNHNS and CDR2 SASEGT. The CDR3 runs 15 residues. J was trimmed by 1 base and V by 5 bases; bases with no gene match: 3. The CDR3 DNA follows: TGTGCCAGCAGTACACTAGCGGGAGGTTCCTACGAGCAGTACTTC. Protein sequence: CASSTLAGGSYEQYF.

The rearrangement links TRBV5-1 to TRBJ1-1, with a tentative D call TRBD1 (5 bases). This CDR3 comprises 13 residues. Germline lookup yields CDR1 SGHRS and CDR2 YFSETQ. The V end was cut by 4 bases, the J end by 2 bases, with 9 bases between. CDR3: CASSQQVNTEAFF. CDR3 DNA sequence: TGCGCCAGCAGCCAACAGGTAAACACTGAAGCTTTCTTT.

CDR3 in amino acids: CASRGTSGTEAFF. The CDR3 bases are TGTGCCAGCAGAGGGACATCAGGCACTGAAGCTTTCTTT. The chain uses TRBV28 and TRBJ1-1; possible D gene TRBD1, 6 bases. V was clipped by 6 bases and J by 4 bases, with 12 bases between them. The CDR3 runs to 13 residues. Germline V gene sequence: CDR1 MDHEN, CDR2 SYDVKM.

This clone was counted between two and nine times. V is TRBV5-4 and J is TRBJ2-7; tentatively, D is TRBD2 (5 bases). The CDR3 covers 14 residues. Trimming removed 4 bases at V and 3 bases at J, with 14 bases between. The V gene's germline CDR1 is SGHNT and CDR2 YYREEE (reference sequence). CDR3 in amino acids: CASSRPGMGYEQYF. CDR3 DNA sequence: TGTGCCAGCAGCCGACCCGGGATGGGCTACGAGCAGTACTTC.

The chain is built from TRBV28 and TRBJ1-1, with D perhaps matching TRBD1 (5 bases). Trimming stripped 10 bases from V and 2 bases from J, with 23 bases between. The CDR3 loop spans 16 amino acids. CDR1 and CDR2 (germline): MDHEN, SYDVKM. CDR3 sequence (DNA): TGTGCCACCCTTGTGCTAAGGGGCCCCCAAAACACTGAAGCTTTCTTT. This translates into CATLVLRGPQNTEAFF.

This CDR3 is CASRGDRAGNEQFF. The CDR3 DNA follows: TGTGCCAGCAGGGGAGACAGGGCGGGGAATGAGCAGTTCTTC. V usage is TRBV2 and J usage is TRBJ2-1; D possibly corresponds to TRBD1 (7 bases). The CDR3 length is 14 residues. Trimming pared 6 bases from V and 7 bases from J, leaving 16 bases between. From germline, CDR1 is SNHLY and CDR2 FYNNEI.

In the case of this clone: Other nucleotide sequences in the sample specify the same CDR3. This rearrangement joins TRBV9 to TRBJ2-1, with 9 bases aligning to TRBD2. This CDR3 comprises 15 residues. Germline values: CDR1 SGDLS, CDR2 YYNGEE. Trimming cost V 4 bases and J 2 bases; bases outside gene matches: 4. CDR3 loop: CASSLSGGAYNEQFF. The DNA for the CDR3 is TGTGCCAGCAGCCTTAGCGGGGGCGCCTACAATGAGCAGTTCTTC.

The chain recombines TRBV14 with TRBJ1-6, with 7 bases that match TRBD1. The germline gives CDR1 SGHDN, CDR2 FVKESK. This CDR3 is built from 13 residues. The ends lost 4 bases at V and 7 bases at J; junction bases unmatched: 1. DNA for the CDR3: TGTGCCAGCAGCCGGGACAGCAATTCACCCCTCCACTTT. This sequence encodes CASSRDSNSPLHF.

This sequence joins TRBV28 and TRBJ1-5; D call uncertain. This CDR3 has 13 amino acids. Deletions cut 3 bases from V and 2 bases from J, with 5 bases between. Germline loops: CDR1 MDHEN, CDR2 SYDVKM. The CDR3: CASSLTRNQPQHF. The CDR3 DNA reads TGTGCCAGCAGTTTGACTCGCAATCAGCCCCAGCATTTT. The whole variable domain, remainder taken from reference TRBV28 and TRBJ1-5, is DVKVTQSSRYLVKRTGEKVFLECVQDMDHENMFWYRQDPGLGLRLIYFSYDVKMKEKGDIPEGYSVSREKKERFSLILESASTNQTSMYLCASSLTRNQPQHFGDGTRLSIL.

The CDR3 is CASSSGEPLHF. DNA for the CDR3: TGTGCCAGCAGCTCGGGTGAGCCCCTCCACTTT. This sequence joins TRBV7-2 and TRBJ1-6; D uncertain. Germline CDR1 SGHTA, CDR2 FQGNSA. The V end lost 4 bases, the J end lost 13 bases, and 8 bases lay between the germline ends. The CDR3 has 11 amino acids.

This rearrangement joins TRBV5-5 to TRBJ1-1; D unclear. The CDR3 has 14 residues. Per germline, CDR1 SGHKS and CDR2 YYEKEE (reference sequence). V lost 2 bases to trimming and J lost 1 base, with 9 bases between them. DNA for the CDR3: TGTGCCAGCAGCTTCTCGGCGGGGAACACTGAAGCTTTCTTT. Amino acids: CASSFSAGNTEAFF.

The CDR3 coding sequence is TGTGCCAGCAGCTTCGTTGGCAGGCCCGCTCAAGAGACCCAGTACTTC. It specifies CASSFVGRPAQETQYF. The chain joins TRBV11-2 to TRBJ2-5; D is ambiguous. The V end lost 3 bases, the J end lost 2 bases, and 16 bases lay between the germline ends. The germline CDR1 and CDR2 sequences are SGHAT and FQNNGV. The CDR3 spans 16 residues.

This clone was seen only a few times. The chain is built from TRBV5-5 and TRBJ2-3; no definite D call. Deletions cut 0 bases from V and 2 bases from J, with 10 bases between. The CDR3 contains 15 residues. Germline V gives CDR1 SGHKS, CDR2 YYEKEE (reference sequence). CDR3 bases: TGTGCCAGCAGCTTGGTTCAGGCGCCCACAGATACGCAGTATTTT. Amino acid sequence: CASSLVQAPTDTQYF.

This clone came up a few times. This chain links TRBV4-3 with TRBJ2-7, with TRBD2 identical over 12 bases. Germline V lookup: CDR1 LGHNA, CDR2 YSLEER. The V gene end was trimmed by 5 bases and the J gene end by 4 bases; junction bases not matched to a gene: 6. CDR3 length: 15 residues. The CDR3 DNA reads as TGCGCCAGCAGCACGACTAGCGGGGGTCTGTACGAGCAGTACTTC. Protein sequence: CASSTTSGGLYEQYF.

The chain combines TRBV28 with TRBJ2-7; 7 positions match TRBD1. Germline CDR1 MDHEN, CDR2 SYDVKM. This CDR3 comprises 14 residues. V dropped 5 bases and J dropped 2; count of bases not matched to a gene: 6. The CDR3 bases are TGTGCCAGCAGTGTCGACAGGGTCCCCTACGAGCAGTACTTC. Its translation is CASSVDRVPYEQYF.

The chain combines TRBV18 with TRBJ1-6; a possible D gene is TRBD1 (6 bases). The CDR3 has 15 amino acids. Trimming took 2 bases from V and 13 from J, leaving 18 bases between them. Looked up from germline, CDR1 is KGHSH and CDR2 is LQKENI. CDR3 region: CASSPVVATQGPLHF. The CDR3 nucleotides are TGTGCCAGCTCACCAGTGGTGGCAACCCAGGGGCCCCTCCACTTT.

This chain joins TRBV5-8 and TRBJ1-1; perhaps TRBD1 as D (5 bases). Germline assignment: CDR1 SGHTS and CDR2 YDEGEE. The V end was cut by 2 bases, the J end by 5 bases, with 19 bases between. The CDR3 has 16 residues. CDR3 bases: TGTGCCAGCAGCTTTTATGGGGGGACTGGAGGAACTGAAGCTTTCTTT. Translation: CASSFYGGTGGTEAFF.

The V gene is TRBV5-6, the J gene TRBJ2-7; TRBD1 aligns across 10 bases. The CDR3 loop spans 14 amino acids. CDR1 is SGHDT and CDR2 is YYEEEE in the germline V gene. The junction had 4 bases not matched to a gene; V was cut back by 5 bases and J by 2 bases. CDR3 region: CASSSGTGAYEQYF. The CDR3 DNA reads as TGTGCCAGCAGTTCCGGGACAGGGGCCTACGAGCAGTACTTC.

CDR3 region: CASSFLAGGRGELFF. CDR3 coding DNA: TGTGCCAGCAGCTTTCTGGCGGGAGGGCGTGGGGAGCTGTTTTTT. The chain employs TRBV7-2 and TRBJ2-2; 9 nucleotides align to TRBD2. Trimming cost V 3 bases and J 8 bases; bases outside gene matches: 7. The CDR3 spans 15 residues. The germline V gene has CDR1 SGHTA and CDR2 FQGNSA.

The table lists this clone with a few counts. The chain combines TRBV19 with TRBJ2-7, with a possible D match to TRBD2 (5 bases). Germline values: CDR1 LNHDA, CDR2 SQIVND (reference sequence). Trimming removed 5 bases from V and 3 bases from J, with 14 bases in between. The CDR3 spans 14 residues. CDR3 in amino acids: CASSPGLVDYEQYF. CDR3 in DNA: TGTGCCAGTAGTCCCGGACTTGTGGACTACGAGCAGTACTTC.

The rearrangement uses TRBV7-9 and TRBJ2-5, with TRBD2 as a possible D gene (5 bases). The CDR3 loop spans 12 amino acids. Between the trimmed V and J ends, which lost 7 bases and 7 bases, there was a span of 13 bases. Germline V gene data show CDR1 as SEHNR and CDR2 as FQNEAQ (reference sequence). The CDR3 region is CASNVGSGTQYF. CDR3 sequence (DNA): TGTGCCAGCAACGTGGGGAGCGGGACCCAGTACTTC.

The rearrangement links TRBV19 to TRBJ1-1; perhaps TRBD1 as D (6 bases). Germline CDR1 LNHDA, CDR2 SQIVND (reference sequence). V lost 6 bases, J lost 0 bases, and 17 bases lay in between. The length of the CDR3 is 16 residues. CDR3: CASRQQGRQMNTEAFF. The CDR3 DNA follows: TGTGCCAGTAGACAACAGGGTCGGCAAATGAACACTGAAGCTTTCTTT.

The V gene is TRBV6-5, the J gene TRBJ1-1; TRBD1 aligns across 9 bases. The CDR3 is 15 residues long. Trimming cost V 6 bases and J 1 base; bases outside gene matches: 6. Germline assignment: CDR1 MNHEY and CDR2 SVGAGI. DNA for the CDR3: TGTGCCAGCAGACCATGGGACAGGGAGAACACTGAAGCTTTCTTT. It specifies CASRPWDRENTEAFF.

The CDR3 coding sequence is TGTGCCAGCAGTCCCTCATGGGCCACGGCTAATGAAAAACTGTTTTTT. Translated: CASSPSWATANEKLFF. V is TRBV28 and J is TRBJ1-4; unclear D gene. Germline CDR1 reads MDHEN; CDR2 reads SYDVKM. Between the trimmed V and J ends, which lost 5 bases and 3 bases, there was a span of 16 bases. The CDR3 covers 16 residues.

CDR3 nucleotide sequence: TGTGCCAGCAGCTTGCGGACAGGGGAACTAGGAAACACCATATATTTT. This gives the protein CASSLRTGELGNTIYF. The J gene is TRBJ1-3, the V gene TRBV11-2; 9 bases map to TRBD1. From germline, CDR1 is SGHAT and CDR2 FQNNGV. The J segment lost 4 bases and the V segment lost 3 bases, leaving 7 bases of the junction unmatched. The CDR3 has 16 residues.

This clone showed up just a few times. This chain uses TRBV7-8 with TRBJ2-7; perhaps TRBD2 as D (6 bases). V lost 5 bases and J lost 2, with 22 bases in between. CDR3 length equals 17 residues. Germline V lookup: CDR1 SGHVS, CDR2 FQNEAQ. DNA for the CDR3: TGTGCCAGCAGCCCGGACGGGAGAATTGGCTTCGCCTACGAGCAGTACTTC. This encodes CASSPDGRIGFAYEQYF.

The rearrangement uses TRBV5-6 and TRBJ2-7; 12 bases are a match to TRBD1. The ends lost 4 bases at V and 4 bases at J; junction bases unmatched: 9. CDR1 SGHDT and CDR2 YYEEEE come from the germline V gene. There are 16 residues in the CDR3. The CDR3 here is CASSNLRDRGLYEQYF. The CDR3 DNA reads TGTGCCAGCAGCAATCTCCGGGACAGGGGGCTATACGAGCAGTACTTC.